This T cell receptor (beta chain) was recovered during a study of control samples from healthy donors and cancer patients. Profiling relied on immunoSEQ multiplex PCR, and the TCRdb table lists in-frame clones only, not all of them. The sample has 90,000 to 150,000 clones, around 88% seen once. The CDR3 has 14 amino acids. Germline V lookup: CDR1 SGHKS, CDR2 YYEKEE (reference sequence). V was cut by 0 bases and J by 5 bases, with 8 bases left in between. The TCR comes from a man aged 40-50 years in good health. The chain couples TRBV5-5 to TRBJ1-4; D gene uncertain. The sequenced sample was blood. DNA of the CDR3: TGTGCCAGCAGCTTGGGACCGCAGAATGAAAAACTGTTTTTT. Translating it yields CASSLGPQNEKLFF.